The T cell receptor (beta chain) under discussion was sequenced for a study of blood T cells in healthy people across ages. The study, taken as a whole, reports: Because sorting was not performed, PBMCs prevented conclusive naive versus antigen-experienced comparison.

Only a few counts were recorded for this clonotype. The antigen remains unidentified. Alongside a J-beta primer mix, a sample-barcoded 5' primer served in a second PCR lasting 7 to 11 cycles. Every cDNA was tagged by a template-switch adaptor with 12 random nucleotides. Each single sample gave us at least 3 million CDR3-containing paired-end reads. TCRdb called the 5' RACE reads again in MiXCR, with one record for every CDR3 protein. The table has about 1.6 million distinct CDR3 sequences, 30% to 35% seen once. The germline CDR1 and CDR2 sequences are SGHRS and YFSETQ. The CDR3 consists of 17 residues. Trimming cost V 1 base and J 0 bases, with 13 bases left between them.

Sequencing was performed on blood. This clonotype was obtained from a woman younger than 45 in good health. V gene TRBV5-1 combines with J gene TRBJ1-4; D gene unclear. This CDR3 reads CASSLTWPGATNEKLFF. As DNA, the CDR3 is TGCGCCAGCAGCTTGACCTGGCCCGGGGCAACTAATGAAAAACTGTTTTTT. The full variable domain, in which reference TRBV5-1 and TRBJ1-4 provide the parts outside the CDR3, is KAGVTQTPRYLIKTRGQQVTLSCSPISGHRSVSWYQQTPGQGLQFLFEYFSETQRNKGNFPGRFSGRQFSNSRSEMNVSTLELGDSALYLCASSLTWPGATNEKLFFGSGTQLSVL.